The T cell receptor (beta chain) described here comes from a study of cytomegalovirus exposure and HLA in healthy donors. In the PCR, 60 Vbeta and 13 Jbeta primers were used. The method was immunoSEQ multiplex PCR; TCRdb's version includes in-frame clones alone and lacks a portion of them. The sample has about 57,000 clones, roughly 75% seen once. The clonotype originates from a man younger than 40 in good health and CMV-seropositive. Sequencing was carried out using PBMCs.

The CDR3 DNA follows: TGCGCCAGCAGCTTTTGGCGGGCCGAGGACACTGAAGCTTTCTTT. This sequence encodes CASSFWRAEDTEAFF. The chain has TRBV5-1 and TRBJ1-1; D remains unclear. The CDR3 has 15 amino acids. CDR1 SGHRS and CDR2 YFSETQ come from the germline V gene. V lost 2 bases, J lost 3 bases, and 14 bases lay in between.